This TCR beta chain appears in the sequencing data of a study of CD8 T cells in Susac syndrome. CDR3 size: 13 residues. V was clipped by 0 bases and J by 3 bases, with 2 bases between them. RNA in amounts of roughly 0.5 to 1 ug was reverse transcribed with random hexamers. The TCR beta CDR3 was amplified by immunoSEQ multiplex PCR across 54 Vbeta, 13 Jbeta. In TCRdb, the immunoSEQ multiplex PCR reads were re-called with MiXCR into one record per CDR3 protein. The sample shows hundreds of thousands of distinct CDR3 sequences, about 94% of them seen only once. This clonotype was obtained from a human donor with Susac syndrome. This rearrangement joins TRBV12-3 or TRBV12-4 to TRBJ1-4; no firm D call. The sequencing input was CD4+ T cells from PBMCs. CDR3 DNA sequence: TGTGCCAGCAGTTTAGCAGCTAATGAAAAACTGTTTTTT. This encodes CASSLAANEKLFF.